This record covers a single T cell receptor (beta chain). Its antigen is as yet unknown. The sample originates from a study of OX40 agonist ivuxolimab in advanced cancers. Study overall: Past anti-PD-1, anti-PD-L1 or anti-CTLA-4 therapy was accepted, and 35% to 45% had received some. Study-level results: At 0.1 to 3.0 mg/kg, clonal expansion of CD4+ and CD8+ blood T cells had occurred by week 6.

Baseline was the first blood sampling point, followed by cycle 4 day 1 and cycle 7 day 1. The assay was immunoSEQ multiplex PCR, and TCRdb's table has in-frame clones only and misses some. The repertoire has tens of thousands of clones, around 80% of them found once; the top ten carry around 1%. The germline gives CDR1 SGHTS, CDR2 YDEGEE. Trimming removed 1 base at V and 7 bases at J, with 9 bases between. The CDR3 runs 13 residues. Material: CD4+ or CD8+ T cells sorted from blood, obtained in a trial of the OX40 agonist ivuxolimab. V is TRBV5-8 and J is TRBJ2-1; D may be TRBD2 (6 bases). The receptor's source is an adult with an advanced solid tumor such as melanoma, head and neck, liver or kidney cancer. The CDR3 region has the DNA TGTGCCAGCAGCTTGAACAGCGGGAATGAGCAGTTCTTC. It specifies CASSLNSGNEQFF.